This T cell receptor beta chain was identified in a study of low-dose radiotherapy and immunotherapy resistance in tumors. About the research overall: Cohort 1 received 0.5 Gy per fraction every 2 weeks, totaling 6.5 Gy. Aspirin 300 mg, taken orally and daily, was given to patients for four cycles from cycle 1 day 1.

Primers used for first-strand cDNA, a TRAV- and TRBV-specific set, covered both alpha and beta chains. It was with a constant-region primer and a V-primer adapter that TCRs were amplified over about 19 PCR cycles. TCRdb recomputed calls from the reads with MiXCR, one row per CDR3 protein. The table has roughly 6,000 distinct CDR3 sequences, under 75% seen once. This clonotype was picked up one time. Advanced solid tumors lacking tumor-infiltrating lymphocytes characterized eligible patients. Losses at the gene ends were 2 bases for V and 7 bases for J; bases not matched to a gene: 5. This CDR3 region has 14 residues. Germline V gives CDR1 LGHDT, CDR2 YNNKEL (reference sequence).

The J gene is TRBJ1-1, the V gene TRBV3-1; 9 nucleotides agree with TRBD1. The TCR originated in a human donor with advanced metastatic prostate, ovarian, gallbladder or colorectal cancer (not recorded which). This table probably holds off-target reads from a library built for another chain. In DNA, the CDR3 is TGTGCCAGCAGCCAAACAGGGGGCAAGGGTGAAGCTTTCTTT. This translates into CASSQTGGKGEAFF.